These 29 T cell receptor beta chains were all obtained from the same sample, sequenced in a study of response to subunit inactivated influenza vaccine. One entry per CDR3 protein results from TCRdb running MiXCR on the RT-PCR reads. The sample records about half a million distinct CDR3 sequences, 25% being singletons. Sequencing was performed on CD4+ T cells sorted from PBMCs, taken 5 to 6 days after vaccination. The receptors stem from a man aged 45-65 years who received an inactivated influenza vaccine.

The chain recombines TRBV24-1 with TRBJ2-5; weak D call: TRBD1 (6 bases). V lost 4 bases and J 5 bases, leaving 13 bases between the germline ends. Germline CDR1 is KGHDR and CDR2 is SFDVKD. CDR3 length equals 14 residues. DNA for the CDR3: TGTGCCACCAGTGAGCACGACAGGCTGGAGACCCAGTACTTC. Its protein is CATSEHDRLETQYF.

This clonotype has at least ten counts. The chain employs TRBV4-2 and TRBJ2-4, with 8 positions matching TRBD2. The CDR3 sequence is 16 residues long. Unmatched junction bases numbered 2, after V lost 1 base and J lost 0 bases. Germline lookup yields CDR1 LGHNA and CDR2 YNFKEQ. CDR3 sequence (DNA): TGTGCCAGCAGCCAAGCGGGACTAGTAGCCAAAAACATTCAGTACTTC. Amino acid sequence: CASSQAGLVAKNIQYF.

CDR3 in amino acids: CSASVRGNQPQHF. CDR3 in DNA: TGCAGTGCTAGCGTCAGGGGAAATCAGCCCCAGCATTTT. The chain employs TRBV20-1 and TRBJ1-5; possibly TRBD1 for D (6 bases). The germline V and J ends were trimmed by 3 bases and 4 bases, with 10 bases remaining between them. CDR1 is DFQATT and CDR2 is SNEGSKA in the germline V gene (reference sequence). This CDR3 contains 13 residues.

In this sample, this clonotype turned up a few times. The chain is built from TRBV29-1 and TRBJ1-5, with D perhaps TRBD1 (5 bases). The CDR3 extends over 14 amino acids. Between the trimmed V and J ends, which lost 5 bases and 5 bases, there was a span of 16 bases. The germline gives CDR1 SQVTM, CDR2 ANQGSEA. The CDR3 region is CSVKDPRTHQPQHF. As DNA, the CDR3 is TGCAGCGTTAAGGACCCTCGGACACATCAGCCCCAGCATTTT.

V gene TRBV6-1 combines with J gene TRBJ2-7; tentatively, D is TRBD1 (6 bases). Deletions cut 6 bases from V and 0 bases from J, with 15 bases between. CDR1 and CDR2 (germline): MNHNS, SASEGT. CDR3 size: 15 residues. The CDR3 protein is CASSPQGPSSYEQYF. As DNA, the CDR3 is TGTGCCAGCAGCCCACAGGGACCCAGCTCCTACGAGCAGTACTTC.

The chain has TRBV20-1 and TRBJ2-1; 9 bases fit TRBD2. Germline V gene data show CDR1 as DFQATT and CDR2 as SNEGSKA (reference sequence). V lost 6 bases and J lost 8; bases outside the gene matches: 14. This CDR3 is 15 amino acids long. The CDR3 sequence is CSASGTSKEWDEQFF. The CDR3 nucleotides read TGCAGTGCGTCCGGGACTAGCAAAGAGTGGGATGAGCAGTTCTTC.

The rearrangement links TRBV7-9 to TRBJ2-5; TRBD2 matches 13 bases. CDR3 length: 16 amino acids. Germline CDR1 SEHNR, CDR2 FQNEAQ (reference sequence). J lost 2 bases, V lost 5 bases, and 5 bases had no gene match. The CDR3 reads CASSRVGLAGQETQYF. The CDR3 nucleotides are TGTGCCAGCAGCCGTGTGGGACTAGCGGGGCAAGAGACCCAGTACTTC.

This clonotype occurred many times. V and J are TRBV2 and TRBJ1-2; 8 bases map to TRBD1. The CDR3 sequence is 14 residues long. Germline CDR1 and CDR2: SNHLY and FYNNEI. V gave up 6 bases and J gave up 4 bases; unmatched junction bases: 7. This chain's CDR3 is CASRMGQATYGYTF. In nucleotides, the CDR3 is TGTGCCAGCAGGATGGGACAGGCGACCTATGGCTACACCTTC. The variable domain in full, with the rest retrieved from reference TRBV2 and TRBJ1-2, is EPEVTQTPSHQVTQMGQEVILRCVPISNHLYFYWYRQILGQKVEFLVSFYNNEISEKSEIFDDQFSVERPDGSNFTLKIRSTKLEDSAMYFCASRMGQATYGYTFGSGTRLTVV.

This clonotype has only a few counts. The CDR3 region is CASSVGTSDEQFF. The CDR3 nucleotides read TGTGCCAGCAGCGTCGGGACTAGCGATGAGCAGTTCTTC. The chain combines TRBV5-6 with TRBJ2-1; 10 nucleotides line up with TRBD2. Germline V gene sequence: CDR1 SGHDT, CDR2 YYEEEE. J lost 8 bases, V lost 4 bases, and 3 bases had no gene match. This CDR3 is 13 amino acids long.

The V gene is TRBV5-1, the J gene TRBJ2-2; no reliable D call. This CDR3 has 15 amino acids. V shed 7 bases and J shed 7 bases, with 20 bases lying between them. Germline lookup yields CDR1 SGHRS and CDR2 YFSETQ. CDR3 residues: CASAVIDLPGGELFF. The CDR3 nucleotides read TGCGCCAGCGCGGTGATCGACCTCCCGGGCGGGGAGCTGTTTTTT.

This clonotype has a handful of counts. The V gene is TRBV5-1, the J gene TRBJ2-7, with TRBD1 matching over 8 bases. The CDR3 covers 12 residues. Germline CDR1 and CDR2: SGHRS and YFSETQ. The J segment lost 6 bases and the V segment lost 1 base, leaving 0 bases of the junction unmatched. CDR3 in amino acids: CASSLQGAEQYF. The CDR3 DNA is TGCGCCAGCAGCTTGCAGGGGGCCGAGCAGTACTTC.

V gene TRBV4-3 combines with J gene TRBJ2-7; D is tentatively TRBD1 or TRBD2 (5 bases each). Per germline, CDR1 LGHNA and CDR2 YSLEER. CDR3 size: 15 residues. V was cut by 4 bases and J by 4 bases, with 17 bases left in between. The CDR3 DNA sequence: TGCGCCAGCAGCCCCCGTGTGAGGGGCGCATACGAGCAGTACTTC. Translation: CASSPRVRGAYEQYF.

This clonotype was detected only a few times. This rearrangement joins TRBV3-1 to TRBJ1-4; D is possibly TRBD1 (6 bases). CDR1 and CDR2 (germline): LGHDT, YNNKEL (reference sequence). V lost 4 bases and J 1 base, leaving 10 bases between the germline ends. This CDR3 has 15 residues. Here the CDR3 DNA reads TGTGCCAGCAGCCCTACAGGGAGAACTAATGAAAAACTGTTTTTT. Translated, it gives CASSPTGRTNEKLFF.

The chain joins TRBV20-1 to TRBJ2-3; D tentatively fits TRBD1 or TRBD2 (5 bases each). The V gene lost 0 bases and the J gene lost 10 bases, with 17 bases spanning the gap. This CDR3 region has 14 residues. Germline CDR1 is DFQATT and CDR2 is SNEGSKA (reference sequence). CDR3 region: CSAREGRGRVAQYF. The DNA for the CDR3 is TGCAGTGCTAGAGAGGGACGGGGCCGTGTGGCGCAGTATTTT.

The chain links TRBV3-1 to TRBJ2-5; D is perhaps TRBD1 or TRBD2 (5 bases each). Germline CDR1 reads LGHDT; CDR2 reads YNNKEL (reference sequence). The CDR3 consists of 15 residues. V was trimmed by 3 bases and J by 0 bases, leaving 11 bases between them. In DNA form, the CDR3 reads TGTGCCAGCAGCCATAGAGGGACGTACCAAGAGACCCAGTACTTC. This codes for CASSHRGTYQETQYF.

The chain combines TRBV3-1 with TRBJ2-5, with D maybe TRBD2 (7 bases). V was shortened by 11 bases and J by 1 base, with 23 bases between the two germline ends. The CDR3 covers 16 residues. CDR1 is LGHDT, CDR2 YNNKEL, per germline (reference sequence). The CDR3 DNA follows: TGTGCCTCCTCCCACTCGGGGGGCCTCATCCAAGAGACCCAGTACTTC. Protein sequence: CASSHSGGLIQETQYF.

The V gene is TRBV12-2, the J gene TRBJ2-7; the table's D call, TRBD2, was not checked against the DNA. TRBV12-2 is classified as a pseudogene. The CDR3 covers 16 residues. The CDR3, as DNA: TGTGCAAGTCGCACCCCAAGCGGGAGGGCCGAAAACGAGCAGTACTTC. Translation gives CASRTPSGRAENEQYF.

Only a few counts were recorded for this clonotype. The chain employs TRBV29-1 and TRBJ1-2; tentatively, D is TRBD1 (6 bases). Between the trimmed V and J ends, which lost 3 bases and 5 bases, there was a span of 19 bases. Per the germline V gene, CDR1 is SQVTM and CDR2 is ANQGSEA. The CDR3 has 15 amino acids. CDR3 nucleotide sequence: TGCAGCGTTGATCCCTGGGGTGACAGGAAATATGGCTACACCTTC. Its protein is CSVDPWGDRKYGYTF.

The chain's CDR3 is CASSYSIGRLLKETQYF. CDR3 bases: TGTGCCAGCAGTTACTCGATCGGGCGGCTTTTAAAAGAGACCCAGTACTTC. J is TRBJ2-5 and V is TRBV6-5; D is unclear. The CDR3 has 17 residues. CDR1 and CDR2 from the germline V gene are MNHEY and SVGAGI. Deletions cut 0 bases from V and 3 bases from J, with 17 bases between.

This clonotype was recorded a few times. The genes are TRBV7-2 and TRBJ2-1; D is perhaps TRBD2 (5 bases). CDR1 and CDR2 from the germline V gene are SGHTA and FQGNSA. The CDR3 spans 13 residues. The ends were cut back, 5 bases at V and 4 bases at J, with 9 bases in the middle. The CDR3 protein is CASSPSLYNEQFF. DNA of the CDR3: TGTGCCAGCAGCCCTAGCCTGTACAATGAGCAGTTCTTC. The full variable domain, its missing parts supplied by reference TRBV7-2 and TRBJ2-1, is GAGVSQSPSNKVTEKGKDVELRCDPISGHTALYWYRQSLGQGLEFLIYFQGNSAPDKSGLPSDRFSAERTGGSVSTLTIQRTQQEDSAVYLCASSPSLYNEQFFGPGTRLTVL.

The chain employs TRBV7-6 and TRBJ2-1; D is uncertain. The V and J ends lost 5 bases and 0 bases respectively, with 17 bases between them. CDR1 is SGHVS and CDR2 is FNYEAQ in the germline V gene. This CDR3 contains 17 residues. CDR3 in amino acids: CASSPHYSKSSYNEQFF. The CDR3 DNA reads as TGTGCCAGCAGCCCTCACTACAGTAAGAGCTCCTACAATGAGCAGTTCTTC. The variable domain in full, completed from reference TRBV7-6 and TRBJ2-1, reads GAGVSQSPRYKVTKRGQDVALRCDPISGHVSLYWYRQALGQGPEFLTYFNYEAQQDKSGLPNDRFSAERPEGSISTLTIQRTEQRDSAMYRCASSPHYSKSSYNEQFFGPGTRLTVL.

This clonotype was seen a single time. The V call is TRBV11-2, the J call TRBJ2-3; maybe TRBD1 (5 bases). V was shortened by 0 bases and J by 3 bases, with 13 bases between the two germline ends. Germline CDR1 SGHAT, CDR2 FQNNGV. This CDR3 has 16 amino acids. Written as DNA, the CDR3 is TGTGCCAGCAGCTTAGAGGTGGGGCTGAGAACAGATACGCAGTATTTT. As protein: CASSLEVGLRTDTQYF. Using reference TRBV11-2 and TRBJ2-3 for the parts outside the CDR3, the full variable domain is EAGVAQSPRYKIIEKRQSVAFWCNPISGHATLYWYQQILGQGPKLLIQFQNNGVVDDSQLPKDRFSAERLKGVDSTLKIQPAKLEDSAVYLCASSLEVGLRTDTQYFGPGTRLTVL.

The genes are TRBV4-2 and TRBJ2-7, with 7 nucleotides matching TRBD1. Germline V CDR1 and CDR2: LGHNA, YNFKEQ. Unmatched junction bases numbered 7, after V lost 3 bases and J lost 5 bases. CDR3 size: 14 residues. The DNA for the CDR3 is TGTGCCAGCAGCCAGACAGGGTACGTGGACGAGCAGTACTTC. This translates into CASSQTGYVDEQYF.

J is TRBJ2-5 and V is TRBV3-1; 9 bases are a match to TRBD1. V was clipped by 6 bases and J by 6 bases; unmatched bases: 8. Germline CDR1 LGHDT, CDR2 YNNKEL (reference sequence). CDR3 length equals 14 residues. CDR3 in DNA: TGTGCCAGCAGGGGACAGGGTCGGAGGAAGACCCAGTACTTC. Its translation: CASRGQGRRKTQYF.

In DNA form, the CDR3 reads TGCAGTGCTGAAATAGCGGGAAGCGGCAATGAGCAGTTCTTC. Translating gives CSAEIAGSGNEQFF. This chain connects TRBV20-1 to TRBJ2-1, with TRBD2 identical over 8 bases. Germline-derived CDR1 and CDR2 are DFQATT and SNEGSKA (reference sequence). This CDR3 spans 14 amino acids. V was pared by 5 bases and J by 6 bases, with 9 bases of the junction left unmatched.

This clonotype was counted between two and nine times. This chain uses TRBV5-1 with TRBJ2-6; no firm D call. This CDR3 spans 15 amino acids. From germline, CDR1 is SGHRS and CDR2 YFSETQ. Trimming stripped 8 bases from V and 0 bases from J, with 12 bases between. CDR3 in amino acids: CASQDRFSGANVLTF. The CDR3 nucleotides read TGCGCCAGTCAGGACCGATTCTCTGGGGCCAACGTCCTGACTTTC.

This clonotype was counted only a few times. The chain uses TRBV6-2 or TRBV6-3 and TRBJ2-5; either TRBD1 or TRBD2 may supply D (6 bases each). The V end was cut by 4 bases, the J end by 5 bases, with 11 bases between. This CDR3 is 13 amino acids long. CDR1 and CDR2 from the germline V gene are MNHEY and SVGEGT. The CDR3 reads CASSLGGWETQYF. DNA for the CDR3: TGTGCCAGCAGTTTAGGGGGGTGGGAGACCCAGTACTTC.

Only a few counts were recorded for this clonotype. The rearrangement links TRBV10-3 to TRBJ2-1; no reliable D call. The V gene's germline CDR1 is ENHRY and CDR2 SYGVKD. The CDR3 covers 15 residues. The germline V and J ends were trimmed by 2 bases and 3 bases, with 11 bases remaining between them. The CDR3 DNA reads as TGTGCCATCAGTGAGCCCGGACGGAACTACAATGAGCAGTTCTTC. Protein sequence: CAISEPGRNYNEQFF.

This CDR3 is CSARGGRSYEQYF. In nucleotides, the CDR3 is TGCAGTGCCCGAGGGGGGAGGTCCTACGAGCAGTACTTC. The V gene is TRBV20-1, the J gene TRBJ2-7; D could derive from TRBD1 or TRBD2 (6 bases each). Germline V gene lookup returns CDR1 DFQATT and CDR2 SNEGSKA (reference sequence). There are 13 residues in the CDR3. V lost 6 bases, J lost 1 base, and 13 bases lay in between.